Reported below is one T cell receptor beta chain. Antigen: not known. This entry belongs to a study of naive and memory T cell subsets. Study-wide results and caveats: Especially in CD8 cells, naive repertoires contained a few larger clonotypes, possibly CD45RA-re-expressing memory cells. Between naive and memory subsets, TCR abundance power law exponents differed.

Trimming cost V 3 bases and J 1 base, with 9 bases left between them. Germline-derived CDR1 and CDR2 are MGHDK and SYGVNS. This CDR3 contains 14 residues. Both TRBC1 and TRBC2 were covered by a beta constant-region primer of two equimolar oligonucleotides. Four rounds of PCR amplified the ligated cDNA using nested alpha and beta constant-region primers plus SP2. A 12-nucleotide UMI and the SP2 primer were added to the cDNA 3' end by oligonucleotide ligation. Each CDR3 protein is one row after TCRdb ran MiXCR on the UMI-ligation and nested PCR reads. The sample contains over 130,000 distinct CDR3 sequences, around 21% of which appear only once.

Sequencing was performed on naive CD8+ T cells from blood. The sequence derives from a human donor in good health. The genes are TRBV25-1 and TRBJ2-5; D call uncertain. The CDR3 bases are TGTGCCAGCAGTGAGACATATGGCCAAGAGACCCAGTACTTC. Amino acids: CASSETYGQETQYF.